A single sample gave rise to the 21 T cell receptor beta chains below, sequenced in a study of radiation and T cells in renal cell carcinoma. Assay: immunoSEQ multiplex PCR; the TCRdb copy retains only in-frame clones and omits some. Among 40,000 to 45,000 clones, 80% to 85% were seen once, and the ten largest hold about 26%. Time point meaning: blood 4 weeks post-SBRT, at nephrectomy. Treatment noted: 15 Gy SBRT to primary tumor, nephrectomy 4 weeks later. The sample was blood, taken from a patient whose treatment included radiotherapy and nephrectomy. The receptors come from a woman between 65 and 79 years old with renal cell carcinoma.

The rearrangement joins TRBV5-4 to TRBJ2-1; 11 bases are a match to TRBD2. Germline V gives CDR1 SGHNT, CDR2 YYREEE (reference sequence). The CDR3 has 14 amino acids. Trimming took 5 bases from V and 6 from J; bases not matched to a gene: 4. Written as DNA, the CDR3 is TGTGCCAGCAGGTTAGCGGGGGGGCCCAATGAGCAGTTCTTC. This sequence encodes CASRLAGGPNEQFF.

The chain is built from TRBV5-5 and TRBJ2-1; 8 nucleotides line up with TRBD1. With 4 bases clipped from V and 7 bases from J, the junction kept 7 bases outside the gene matches. The CDR3 totals 14 residues. Germline CDR1 reads SGHKS; CDR2 reads YYEKEE (reference sequence). The DNA of the CDR3 is TGTGCCAGCAGCGCTACAGGGGGAAGGAATGAGCAGTTCTTC. Amino acids: CASSATGGRNEQFF.

The chain employs TRBV20-1 and TRBJ2-5; the D is unclear. Trimming removed 6 bases from V and 0 bases from J, with 5 bases in between. Germline values: CDR1 DFQATT, CDR2 SNEGSKA (reference sequence). The length of the CDR3 is 11 residues. The CDR3 loop is CSANDQETQYF. Here the CDR3 DNA reads TGCAGTGCGAATGACCAAGAGACCCAGTACTTC.

This sequence joins TRBV19 and TRBJ2-3, with D perhaps assigned TRBD1 or TRBD2 (5 bases each). The CDR3 has 14 residues. Germline CDR1 and CDR2: LNHDA and SQIVND (reference sequence). V lost 5 bases and J lost 1, with 10 bases in between. CDR3 protein: CASSSRDGTDTQYF. CDR3 in DNA: TGTGCCAGTAGTTCCCGGGACGGCACAGATACGCAGTATTTT.

The V and J genes are TRBV6-4 and TRBJ2-1, with 8 positions matching TRBD2. Losses at the gene ends were 6 bases for V and 8 bases for J; bases not matched to a gene: 12. The CDR3 is 15 residues long. Germline loops: CDR1 MRHNA, CDR2 SNTAGT. The CDR3: CASSLLGTRGDEQFF. The DNA of the CDR3 is TGTGCCAGCAGCCTCCTCGGGACGCGGGGGGATGAGCAGTTCTTC.

This clone was counted only a few times. The rearrangement joins TRBV7-9 to TRBJ2-7, with 7 bases aligning to TRBD2. The CDR3 has 11 residues. Germline CDR1 SEHNR, CDR2 FQNEAQ (reference sequence). V was clipped by 10 bases and J by 3 bases; unmatched bases: 3. This chain's CDR3 is CATTGGYEQYF. CDR3 DNA sequence: TGTGCCACTACGGGGGGCTACGAGCAGTACTTC.

The chain combines TRBV7-2 with TRBJ2-1; D unclear. V was pared by 5 bases and J by 6 bases, with 8 bases between. The CDR3 contains 12 residues. Germline CDR1 reads SGHTA; CDR2 reads FQGNSA. The CDR3 here is CASSRFRNEQFF. As DNA, the CDR3 is TGTGCCAGCAGCCGATTCCGCAATGAGCAGTTCTTC.

This chain uses TRBV6-1 with TRBJ2-7; maybe TRBD1 (6 bases). Germline CDR1 and CDR2: MNHNS and SASEGT. This CDR3 contains 15 residues. The V end lost 0 bases, the J end lost 4 bases, and 13 bases lay between the germline ends. This chain's CDR3 is CASSEAATGPYEQYF. In DNA form, the CDR3 reads TGTGCCAGCAGTGAAGCGGCGACAGGCCCTTACGAGCAGTACTTC.

The rearrangement links TRBV29-1 to TRBJ2-5; 7 nucleotides line up with TRBD2. The CDR3 totals 15 residues. V was clipped by 1 base and J by 5 bases; unmatched bases: 10. Germline-derived CDR1 and CDR2 are SQVTM and ANQGSEA. CDR3 region: CSVEVIGGSGETQYF. The CDR3 DNA is TGCAGCGTTGAAGTGATTGGCGGGAGCGGGGAGACCCAGTACTTC.

The chain uses TRBV6-5 and TRBJ2-7; 7 nucleotides match TRBD1. Trimming cost V 2 bases and J 6 bases; bases outside gene matches: 7. Germline assignment: CDR1 MNHEY and CDR2 SVGAGI. The length of the CDR3 is 14 residues. In DNA form, the CDR3 reads TGTGCCAGCAGTTACCTTGCGCAGGGGGTCGAGCAGTACTTC. Its protein product is CASSYLAQGVEQYF.

This sequence joins TRBV7-2 and TRBJ2-3; D possibly matches TRBD1 or TRBD2 (7 bases each). CDR1 and CDR2 (germline): SGHTA, FQGNSA. CDR3 length: 16 amino acids. V shed 5 bases and J shed 6 bases, with 21 bases lying between them. The CDR3 DNA is TGTGCCAGCAGCGCAACCCAGGGGGGGGCAAGGGATACGCAGTATTTT. This codes for CASSATQGGARDTQYF.

The chain carries TRBV7-9 and TRBJ1-3, with D hard to call. The V end was cut by 3 bases, the J end by 0 bases, with 6 bases between. Germline V gene lookup returns CDR1 SEHNR and CDR2 FQNEAQ (reference sequence). There are 14 residues in the CDR3. The CDR3 coding sequence is TGTGCCAGCAGCTTGGGGAACTCTGGAAACACCATATATTTT. Encoded protein: CASSLGNSGNTIYF. Looking up the rest from reference TRBV7-9 and TRBJ1-3 gives the full variable domain: DTGVSQNPRHKITKRGQNVTFRCDPISEHNRLYWYRQTLGQGPEFLTYFQNEAQLEKSRLLSDRFSAERPKGSFSTLEIQRTEQGDSAMYLCASSLGNSGNTIYFGEGSWLTVV.

A single count supports this clone. The chain links TRBV6-1 to TRBJ1-3, with no clear D. Deletions cut 8 bases from V and 0 bases from J, with 8 bases between. The CDR3 has 13 residues. Germline CDR1 and CDR2: MNHNS and SASEGT. CDR3 protein: CASEISSGNTIYF. CDR3 sequence (DNA): TGTGCCAGCGAGATTTCCTCTGGAAACACCATATATTTT.

The chain combines TRBV6-5 with TRBJ1-1; no definite D call. Germline CDR1 MNHEY, CDR2 SVGAGI. With 8 bases removed from V and 2 bases from J, the gap between germline ends came to 12 bases. This CDR3 is built from 13 residues. The CDR3 reads CASGFRLNTEAFF. The CDR3 coding sequence is TGTGCCAGCGGATTCAGATTAAACACTGAAGCTTTCTTT.

This clone has only a few counts. The chain uses TRBV6-5 and TRBJ1-1; D unresolved. The CDR3 runs to 13 residues. CDR1 MNHEY and CDR2 SVGAGI come from the germline V gene. The V and J ends lost 2 bases and 6 bases respectively, with 10 bases between them. The CDR3 region is CASSYGGVAEAFF. CDR3 sequence (DNA): TGTGCCAGCAGTTACGGTGGCGTCGCTGAAGCTTTCTTT.

The chain has TRBV15 and TRBJ2-7, with 8 bases that match TRBD2. CDR3 length equals 16 residues. From germline, CDR1 is LNHNV and CDR2 YYDKDF (reference sequence). With V trimmed by 1 base and J by 0 bases, 5 bases remained unmatched. CDR3 in DNA: TGTGCCACCAGCAGAGTCAGAGCGGGGGTCTCCTACGAGCAGTACTTC. This gives the protein CATSRVRAGVSYEQYF.

This rearrangement joins TRBV7-2 to TRBJ1-5, with a possible D match to TRBD1 (5 bases). V shed 5 bases and J shed 5 bases, with 10 bases lying between them. The CDR3 is made up of 13 amino acids. Germline-derived CDR1 and CDR2 are SGHTA and FQGNSA. CDR3 protein: CASSEGIYQPQHF. The CDR3 nucleotides read TGTGCCAGCAGCGAGGGGATTTATCAGCCCCAGCATTTT. The variable domain in full, with the rest retrieved from reference TRBV7-2 and TRBJ1-5, is GAGVSQSPSNKVTEKGKDVELRCDPISGHTALYWYRQSLGQGLEFLIYFQGNSAPDKSGLPSDRFSAERTGGSVSTLTIQRTQQEDSAVYLCASSEGIYQPQHFGDGTRLSIL.

This rearrangement joins TRBV29-1 to TRBJ1-1, with TRBD1 matching 8 bases. The CDR3 totals 11 residues. CDR1 is SQVTM, CDR2 ANQGSEA, per germline. V shed 7 bases and J 6 bases; nucleotides not matched to a gene: 4. DNA of the CDR3: TGCAGCGCGGACAGGGTCGCTGAAGCTTTCTTT. This sequence encodes CSADRVAEAFF.

The chain has TRBV14 and TRBJ1-4; D remains unclear. Trimming took off 0 bases at V and 4 bases at J, with 6 bases between the two ends. CDR3 length equals 14 residues. CDR1 is SGHDN, CDR2 FVKESK, per germline. As DNA, the CDR3 is TGTGCCAGCAGCCAAGATCAGTTTAATGAAAAACTGTTTTTT. Encoded protein: CASSQDQFNEKLFF.

A remark on this clone: One junction end does not reproduce the germline sequence, and a read error may be involved. V usage is TRBV30 and J usage is TRBJ2-3; D perhaps matches TRBD1 (5 bases). The CDR3 runs 14 residues. Germline V gene sequence: CDR1 GTSNPN, CDR2 SVGIG (reference sequence). The CDR3 sequence: CAWSAGFSTDAQYF. CDR3 coding DNA: TGTGCCTGGAGCGCAGGGTTTAGCACAGATGCGCAGTATTTT.

The J gene is TRBJ1-2, the V gene TRBV19; TRBD1 aligns across 8 bases. CDR1 and CDR2 (germline): LNHDA, SQIVND (reference sequence). The V segment lost 5 bases and the J segment 8 bases; nucleotides outside the gene matches: 7. The CDR3 loop spans 13 amino acids. Here the CDR3 reads CASSARGRSGYTF. CDR3 nucleotide sequence: TGTGCCAGTAGTGCCAGGGGGCGTAGCGGCTACACCTTC. Supplemented by reference TRBV19 and TRBJ1-2, the full variable domain reads DGGITQSPKYLFRKEGQNVTLSCEQNLNHDAMYWYRQDPGQGLRLIYYSQIVNDFQKGDIAEGYSVSREKKESFPLTVTSAQKNPTAFYLCASSARGRSGYTFGSGTRLTVV.